Listed below are T cell receptor beta chains from one sample, sequenced in a study of blood T cell repertoires in COVID-19. Profiled with immunoSEQ multiplex PCR; TCRdb holds only in-frame clones, not every one. The top ten hold under 9% of the sample, which has a few hundred thousand clones, around nine tenths seen once. Sample: peripheral blood. The receptors derive from a woman between 70 and 85 years old with active or convalescent COVID-19. Each CDR3 is given with its conserved first and last residue. Fields, in order: V gene, J gene, clone size, D gene, CDR3 length, CDR3 protein, CDR3 DNA. The D gene is left open where the match is weak. Not all rows give a size; the values are once, few, many and, for expanded clones, a class.

v_call: TRBV6-2/TRBV6-3
j_call: TRBJ2-7
clone_size: .
d_call: .
cdr3_length: 15
cdr3_aa: CASSYSGRPSYEQYF
cdr3_nt: TGTGCCAGCAGTTACTCGGGCAGGCCGTCCTACGAGCAGTACTTC

v_call: TRBV19
j_call: TRBJ1-1
clone_size: .
d_call: .
cdr3_length: 13
cdr3_aa: CASSIARGGPAFF
cdr3_nt: TGTGCCAGTAGTATAGCTAGGGGGGGGCCAGCTTTCTTT

v_call: TRBV7-6
j_call: TRBJ2-2
clone_size: .
d_call: TRBD2
cdr3_length: 16
cdr3_aa: CASSDLAGATPGELFF
cdr3_nt: TGTGCCAGCAGCGATCTAGCGGGGGCCACTCCCGGGGAGCTGTTTTTT

v_call: TRBV5-1
j_call: TRBJ2-1
clone_size: .
d_call: TRBD2
cdr3_length: 16
cdr3_aa: CASSPATSGASDEQFF
cdr3_nt: TGCGCCAGCAGCCCGGCGACTAGCGGGGCAAGCGATGAGCAGTTCTTC

v_call: TRBV6-1
j_call: TRBJ1-1
clone_size: few
d_call: .
cdr3_length: 15
cdr3_aa: CASSELGLGNTEAFF
cdr3_nt: TGTGCCAGCAGTGAATTGGGTCTAGGGAACACTGAAGCTTTCTTT

v_call: TRBV7-9
j_call: TRBJ1-2
clone_size: .
d_call: .
cdr3_length: 15
cdr3_aa: CASSLAEMDGGGYTF
cdr3_nt: TGTGCCAGCAGCTTAGCGGAAATGGACGGGGGAGGCTACACCTTC

v_call: TRBV5-1
j_call: TRBJ2-1
clone_size: .
d_call: .
cdr3_length: 15
cdr3_aa: CASSPNPDSFNEQFF
cdr3_nt: TGCGCCAGCAGCCCCAACCCGGACAGCTTCAATGAGCAGTTCTTC

v_call: TRBV20-1
j_call: TRBJ1-1
clone_size: .
d_call: .
cdr3_length: 10
cdr3_aa: CSARVAEAFF
cdr3_nt: TGCAGTGCCCGGGTGGCAGAAGCTTTCTTT

v_call: TRBV14
j_call: TRBJ2-1
clone_size: .
d_call: .
cdr3_length: 14
cdr3_aa: CASSPQLWSGEQFF
cdr3_nt: TGTGCCAGCAGCCCCCAGTTGTGGTCTGGTGAGCAGTTCTTC

v_call: TRBV7-9
j_call: TRBJ2-1
clone_size: .
d_call: .
cdr3_length: 15
cdr3_aa: CASSRGLNTHNEQFF
cdr3_nt: TGTGCCAGCAGTAGGGGGTTAAATACCCACAATGAGCAGTTCTTC

v_call: TRBV18
j_call: TRBJ1-2
clone_size: once
d_call: .
cdr3_length: 14
cdr3_aa: CASSPSQGSDGYTF
cdr3_nt: TGTGCCAGCTCACCATCTCAGGGATCAGATGGCTACACCTTC

v_call: TRBV12-3/TRBV12-4
j_call: TRBJ1-1
clone_size: once
d_call: .
cdr3_length: 12
cdr3_aa: CASSRGTIEAFF
cdr3_nt: TGTGCCAGCAGCCGAGGAACGATTGAAGCTTTCTTT

v_call: TRBV5-1
j_call: TRBJ2-7
clone_size: .
d_call: TRBD1
cdr3_length: 15
cdr3_aa: CASSLGGTGTYEQYF
cdr3_nt: TGCGCCAGCAGCTTGGGCGGGACAGGGACCTACGAGCAGTACTTC

v_call: TRBV19
j_call: TRBJ1-2
clone_size: few
d_call: TRBD1
cdr3_length: 13
cdr3_aa: CASSALGQDGYTF
cdr3_nt: TGTGCCAGTAGTGCGCTAGGACAGGACGGCTACACCTTC

v_call: TRBV5-5
j_call: TRBJ1-1
clone_size: .
d_call: .
cdr3_length: 16
cdr3_aa: CASSLVSFDTNTEAFF
cdr3_nt: TGTGCCAGCAGCTTGGTTTCTTTCGATACTAACACTGAAGCTTTCTTT

v_call: TRBV7-6
j_call: TRBJ1-5
clone_size: .
d_call: TRBD1
cdr3_length: 17
cdr3_aa: CASSLAQGEYSNQPQHF
cdr3_nt: TGTGCCAGCAGCTTGGCGCAGGGGGAATATAGCAATCAGCCCCAGCATTTT

v_call: TRBV3-1/TRBV3-2
j_call: TRBJ2-3
clone_size: .
d_call: TRBD1
cdr3_length: 15
cdr3_aa: CASRDGQDNTDTQYF
cdr3_nt: TGTGCCAGCAGGGACGGACAGGACAACACAGATACGCAGTATTTT

v_call: TRBV18
j_call: TRBJ2-1
clone_size: .
d_call: .
cdr3_length: 16
cdr3_aa: CASSPPQGQGNNEQFF
cdr3_nt: TGTGCCAGCTCACCACCTCAGGGACAAGGCAACAATGAGCAGTTCTTC

v_call: TRBV18
j_call: TRBJ1-2
clone_size: .
d_call: .
cdr3_length: 15
cdr3_aa: CASSQAGSLGNGYTF
cdr3_nt: TGTGCCAGCTCTCAGGCGGGGTCACTTGGGAACGGCTACACCTTC

v_call: TRBV12-5
j_call: TRBJ1-6
clone_size: .
d_call: .
cdr3_length: 15
cdr3_aa: CASASQGPFNSPLHF
cdr3_nt: TGTGCTAGTGCCTCCCAGGGCCCCTTTAATTCACCCCTCCACTTT

v_call: TRBV11-3
j_call: TRBJ2-2
clone_size: .
d_call: .
cdr3_length: 14
cdr3_aa: CASSLTANTGELFF
cdr3_nt: TGTGCCAGCAGCTTGACAGCCAACACCGGGGAGCTGTTTTTT

v_call: TRBV24-1
j_call: TRBJ2-2
clone_size: few
d_call: .
cdr3_length: 16
cdr3_aa: CATSDFTGRGTGELFF
cdr3_nt: TGTGCCACCAGTGATTTTACGGGAAGGGGGACCGGGGAGCTGTTTTTT

v_call: TRBV1
j_call: TRBJ2-5
clone_size: .
d_call: .
cdr3_length: 18
cdr3_aa: CTSSQDETSKGPQETQYF
cdr3_nt: TGCACCAGCAGCCAAGATGAAACGTCTAAGGGGCCCCAAGAGACCCAGTACTTC

v_call: TRBV7-3
j_call: TRBJ1-2
clone_size: .
d_call: .
cdr3_length: 16
cdr3_aa: CASSLSTLGGEEGYTF
cdr3_nt: TGTGCCAGCAGCTTATCGACCCTCGGGGGGGAGGAAGGCTACACCTTC

v_call: TRBV7-2
j_call: TRBJ1-5
clone_size: .
d_call: TRBD1
cdr3_length: 16
cdr3_aa: CASSLFGQGENQPQHF
cdr3_nt: TGTGCCAGCAGCTTGTTTGGACAGGGGGAGAATCAGCCCCAGCATTTT

v_call: TRBV6-2/TRBV6-3
j_call: TRBJ1-1
clone_size: .
d_call: .
cdr3_length: 15
cdr3_aa: CASSYSGQTNTEAFF
cdr3_nt: TGTGCCAGCAGTTACTCAGGACAGACGAACACTGAAGCTTTCTTT

v_call: TRBV5-4
j_call: TRBJ2-3
clone_size: .
d_call: .
cdr3_length: 13
cdr3_aa: CASSFTLPSAQYF
cdr3_nt: TGTGCCAGCAGCTTCACGCTCCCCAGTGCGCAGTATTTT

v_call: TRBV19
j_call: TRBJ1-5
clone_size: .
d_call: TRBD1
cdr3_length: 16
cdr3_aa: CATRGGSAGGNQPQHF
cdr3_nt: TGTGCCACCCGAGGGGGCAGCGCAGGGGGCAATCAGCCCCAGCATTTT

v_call: TRBV6-2/TRBV6-3
j_call: TRBJ2-1
clone_size: .
d_call: TRBD2
cdr3_length: 15
cdr3_aa: CASSYPPGTSGVPFF
cdr3_nt: TGTGCCAGCAGTTATCCCCCCGGGACTAGCGGTGTACCGTTCTTC

v_call: TRBV27
j_call: TRBJ2-1
clone_size: .
d_call: TRBD1
cdr3_length: 15
cdr3_aa: CASRRQGVNYNEQFF
cdr3_nt: TGTGCCAGCAGGCGACAGGGGGTGAACTACAATGAGCAGTTCTTC

v_call: TRBV27
j_call: TRBJ1-4
clone_size: .
d_call: .
cdr3_length: 15
cdr3_aa: CASSLVIAGIEKLFF
cdr3_nt: TGTGCCAGCAGTTTAGTGATCGCGGGGATTGAAAAACTGTTTTTT

v_call: TRBV18
j_call: TRBJ1-5
clone_size: .
d_call: .
cdr3_length: 14
cdr3_aa: CASSPGRGGQPQHF
cdr3_nt: TGTGCCAGCTCACCGGGTAGGGGGGGTCAGCCCCAGCATTTT

v_call: TRBV7-3
j_call: TRBJ2-7
clone_size: .
d_call: .
cdr3_length: 13
cdr3_aa: CASSLTGRDEQYF
cdr3_nt: TGTGCCAGCAGCTTAACTGGTCGGGACGAGCAGTACTTC

v_call: TRBV24-1
j_call: TRBJ1-1
clone_size: .
d_call: .
cdr3_length: 13
cdr3_aa: CATRARADTEAFF
cdr3_nt: TGTGCCACCAGAGCCAGGGCGGACACTGAAGCTTTCTTT

v_call: TRBV5-1
j_call: TRBJ1-4
clone_size: .
d_call: TRBD1
cdr3_length: 17
cdr3_aa: CASSAQGGPATNEKLFF
cdr3_nt: TGCGCCAGCAGCGCACAGGGGGGGCCTGCAACTAATGAAAAACTGTTTTTT